A selection of T cell receptor beta chains follows, all from one sample in a study of shared clonotypes between healthy human individuals. This table comes from immunoSEQ multiplex PCR, and its TCRdb copy is limited to in-frame clones, with some not included. The sample records around 2.1 million clones, 93% being singletons. The source material was naive CD8+ T cells from PBMCs. The receptor source for this set is a man younger than 35 in good health. Some clones in this sample may be carry-over from other donors' samples. Both conserved end residues are part of each CDR3. The D gene is left open where the match is weak.

J: TRBJ2-1
D: NA
V: TRBV27
DNA: TGTGCCAGCAGTTTGAACGGCTTTAGCTCCTACAATGAGCAGTTCTTC
CDR3: CASSLNGFSSYNEQFF

J: TRBJ2-7
D: NA
V: TRBV5-1
DNA: TGCGCCAGCAGCTTGGGCAGCTCCTACGAGCAGTGCTTC
CDR3: CASSLGSSYEQCF

J: TRBJ1-1
D: NA
V: TRBV6-1
DNA: TGTGCCAGCAGTGAAGGACAGGTGAACACTGAAGCTTTCTTT
CDR3: CASSEGQVNTEAFF

J: TRBJ2-1
D: NA
V: TRBV28
DNA: TGTGCCAGCAGTCCCCCGAGTTGGGAAAGGTGGCCCTACAATGAGCAGTTCTTC
CDR3: CASSPPSWERWPYNEQFF

J: TRBJ2-1
D: NA
V: TRBV9
DNA: TGTGCCAGCAGCGTGACGGGAACCTACAATGAGCAGTTCTTC
CDR3: CASSVTGTYNEQFF

J: TRBJ2-1
D: NA
V: TRBV7-9
DNA: TGTGCCAGCAGCCCCGATGATGAGCAGTTCTTC
CDR3: CASSPDDEQFF

J: TRBJ2-1
D: NA
V: TRBV9
DNA: TGTGCCAGCAGCTCTCCGGGGTATGAGCAGTTCTTC
CDR3: CASSSPGYEQFF

J: TRBJ1-2
D: NA
V: TRBV28
DNA: TGTGCCAGCAGTTACTATGTAGCTAACTATGGCTACACCTTC
CDR3: CASSYYVANYGYTF

J: TRBJ2-7
D: TRBD1
V: TRBV27
DNA: TGTGCCAGCAGTTTACTGGGACAGTACGAGCAGTACTTC
CDR3: CASSLLGQYEQYF

J: TRBJ2-7
D: TRBD2
V: TRBV28
DNA: TGTGCCAGCAGTTTACTAGCGGGAGCCTACGAGCAGTACTTC
CDR3: CASSLLAGAYEQYF

J: TRBJ2-1
D: TRBD2
V: TRBV4-1
DNA: TGCGCCAGCACAAAGCGGGAGGGCCCCTACAATGAGCAGTTCTTC
CDR3: CASTKREGPYNEQFF

J: TRBJ2-7
D: NA
V: TRBV28
DNA: TGTGCCAGCAGTAATCTGGGCAGGGGTGTTGAGCAGTACTTC
CDR3: CASSNLGRGVEQYF

J: TRBJ1-4
D: TRBD1
V: TRBV6-5
DNA: TGTGCCAGCAGCCTGGACAGGAGGGGTGAAAAACTGTTTTTT
CDR3: CASSLDRRGEKLFF

J: TRBJ2-5
D: NA
V: TRBV6-1
DNA: TGTGCCAGCGCATCAAAACCGGAGGGAGAGACCCAGTACTTC
CDR3: CASASKPEGETQYF

J: TRBJ1-5
D: NA
V: TRBV29-1
DNA: TGCAGCGTTGTGACAGGCCTAAATCAGCCCCAGCATTTT
CDR3: CSVVTGLNQPQHF